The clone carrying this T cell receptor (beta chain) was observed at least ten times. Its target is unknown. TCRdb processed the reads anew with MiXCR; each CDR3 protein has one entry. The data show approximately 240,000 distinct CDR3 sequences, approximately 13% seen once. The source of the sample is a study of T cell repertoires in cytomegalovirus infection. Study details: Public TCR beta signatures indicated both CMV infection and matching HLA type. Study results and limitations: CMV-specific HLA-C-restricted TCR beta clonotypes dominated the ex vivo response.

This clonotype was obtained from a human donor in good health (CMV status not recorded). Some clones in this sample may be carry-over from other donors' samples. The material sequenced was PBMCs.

Here the CDR3 reads CASLQAAGNYNEQFF. The CDR3, as DNA: TGTGCCAGCCTCCAGGCAGCGGGAAACTACAATGAGCAGTTCTTC. This chain connects TRBV7-2 to TRBJ2-1, with 7 bases aligning to TRBD2. The ends lost 8 bases at V and 3 bases at J; junction bases unmatched: 10. CDR3 length: 15 residues. CDR1 is SGHTA and CDR2 is FQGNSA in the germline V gene.